This T cell receptor beta chain was captured by sequencing in a study of cytomegalovirus exposure and HLA in healthy donors. Of note for this clone: Its antigen is not known.

The CDR3 totals 15 residues. Germline V lookup: CDR1 LGHNA, CDR2 YSLEER. V lost 5 bases, J lost 5 bases, and 19 bases lay in between. PCR amplification relied on 60 Vbeta primers (plus 13 Jbeta primers). The authors' processing: In a later analysis, the count reached tens of millions of unique TCR beta chains, with 9 million to 11 million shared. Assay used: immunoSEQ multiplex PCR; TCRdb lists only in-frame clones, some missing. The V and J calls and clone size come from that table; D and trimming were worked out from the DNA. The sample has approximately 150,000 clones; around 69% are singletons. General study points: Researchers left out some V segments, among them TRBV6-2 and TRBV6-3, as indistinguishable.

There were likely unrecorded immune exposures, though donors were nominally healthy when sampled. The TCR comes from a man between 60 and 75 years old in good health and CMV-seronegative. The V call is TRBV4-3, the J call TRBJ2-7; D possibly corresponds to TRBD2 (6 bases). The sequencing input was PBMCs. CDR3 DNA: TGCGCCAGCAGCAAGGGACGGGAGAAGGGGCACGAGCAGTACTTC. As protein: CASSKGREKGHEQYF.